This entry lists 30 T cell receptor beta chains sequenced from one sample in a study of regulatory T cells in long-lasting Graves disease. Libraries of TCR beta came from iRepertoire HTBI primers plus Arm-PCR of CDR3 regions. From the multiplex PCR reads, TCRdb called clonotypes with MiXCR, one entry per CDR3 protein. This table holds a few hundred thousand distinct CDR3 sequences, 12% found once. Time point indicated: newly diagnosed GD, antithyroid drugs for less than 3 months. RNA from PBMCs was the source of the TCR library. The sample also formed part of further work on T cells in Graves' hyperthyroidism and ophthalmopathy.

The input for sequencing was peripheral blood mononuclear cells (PBMCs), taken at new diagnosis, from a patient treated with antithyroid drugs. The receptors derive from a woman between 18 and 29 years old with Graves disease.

The sample holds many counts of this clonotype. The chain combines TRBV28 with TRBJ2-3, with a tentative D call TRBD1 (8 bases). The V end lost 6 bases, the J end lost 3 bases, and 19 bases lay between the germline ends. Germline V lookup: CDR1 MDHEN, CDR2 SYDVKM. The CDR3 totals 16 residues. CDR3 coding DNA: TGTGCCAGCAGGCTCGGTGGACAGGGAGGGACAGATACGCAGTATTTT. This sequence encodes CASRLGGQGGTDTQYF.

This clonotype was detected only once. Just one base apart from a much larger clone, this may be a read error. The chain carries TRBV12-3 or TRBV12-4 and TRBJ1-2; maybe TRBD1 (6 bases). The CDR3 is 17 amino acids. CDR3 bases: TGTGCCAGCAGCTCTGACAGGACCCTGCCTACTAACTGTGGCTACACCTTC. Translation gives CASSSDRTLPTNCGYTF.

This clonotype was seen at least ten times. This chain connects TRBV5-6 to TRBJ2-1, with D possibly matching TRBD1 (6 bases). From germline, CDR1 is SGHDT and CDR2 YYEEEE. The V gene lost 0 bases and the J gene lost 4 bases, with 14 bases spanning the gap. The CDR3 is 16 amino acids. The CDR3 DNA is TGTGCCAGCAGCTTGGCTTGGCAGGGGATTTACAATGAGCAGTTCTTC. It codes for CASSLAWQGIYNEQFF. Full variable domain (rest looked up from reference TRBV5-6 and TRBJ2-1): DAGVTQSPTHLIKTRGQQVTLRCSPKSGHDTVSWYQQALGQGPQFIFQYYEEEERQRGNFPDRFSGHQFPNYSSELNVNALLLGDSALYLCASSLAWQGIYNEQFFGPGTRLTVL.

This clonotype was observed at least ten times. CDR3 loop: CASSSTKSGLITDTQYF. For the CDR3, the DNA is TGTGCCAGCAGCTCAACAAAGTCCGGACTGATCACAGATACGCAGTATTTT. This chain joins TRBV7-9 and TRBJ2-3, with a tentative D call TRBD2 (5 bases). V was clipped by 4 bases and J by 2 bases, with 19 bases between them. CDR3 length: 17 amino acids. CDR1 is SEHNR and CDR2 is FQNEAQ in the germline V gene (reference sequence).

This clonotype was seen ten or more times. The J gene is TRBJ2-7, the V gene TRBV5-1, with 10 bases matching TRBD2. CDR3 length: 17 residues. Unmatched junction bases numbered 7, after V lost 1 base and J lost 0 bases. Germline loops: CDR1 SGHRS, CDR2 YFSETQ. CDR3 region: CASSLPTLAGSSYEQYF. In nucleotides, the CDR3 is TGCGCCAGCAGCTTGCCGACACTAGCGGGAAGCTCCTACGAGCAGTACTTC. Together with reference TRBV5-1 and TRBJ2-7, the CDR3 gives the full variable domain: KAGVTQTPRYLIKTRGQQVTLSCSPISGHRSVSWYQQTPGQGLQFLFEYFSETQRNKGNFPGRFSGRQFSNSRSEMNVSTLELGDSALYLCASSLPTLAGSSYEQYFGPGTRLTVT.

In its sample, this clonotype was seen a few times. One junction end does not reproduce the germline sequence, and a read error may be involved. The CDR3 reads CSARASPTGELFF. In DNA, the CDR3 is TGCAGTGCCAGAGCTAGCCCCACCGGGGAGCTGTTTTTT. The V call is TRBV20-1, the J call TRBJ2-2; maybe TRBD2 (5 bases). The CDR3 runs to 13 residues. The germline CDR1 and CDR2 sequences are DFQATT and SNEGSKA (reference sequence).

This clonotype showed up many times. CDR3 protein: CSAREAITDTQYF. CDR3 DNA: TGCAGTGCTAGGGAGGCGATCACAGATACGCAGTATTTT. The gene calls are TRBV20-1 and TRBJ2-3, with D perhaps matching TRBD2 (5 bases). V was pared by 3 bases and J by 2 bases, with 9 bases between. This CDR3 spans 13 amino acids. The germline gives CDR1 DFQATT, CDR2 SNEGSKA (reference sequence).

As regards this clonotype: This may stem from a read error, because a much larger clone lies one nucleotide away. J is TRBJ2-5 and V is TRBV25-1, with TRBD2 matching 7 bases. Germline values: CDR1 MGHDK, CDR2 SYGVNS. The CDR3 is 14 amino acids. CDR3 nucleotides: TGTGCCAGCACTGAACTAGCGTTCCAAGAGACCCAGTACTTC. This gives the protein CASTELAFQETQYF.

This clonotype was detected ten times or more. The V and J genes are TRBV20-1 and TRBJ2-3; D unresolved. Trimming removed 4 bases from V and 2 bases from J, with 16 bases in between. This CDR3 contains 15 residues. The germline gives CDR1 DFQATT, CDR2 SNEGSKA (reference sequence). The chain's CDR3 is CSAIKTLGSTDTQYF. The CDR3 region has the DNA TGCAGTGCTATAAAGACCCTCGGATCCACAGATACGCAGTATTTT.

This clonotype was found many times. The chain combines TRBV3-1 with TRBJ2-1; D could derive from TRBD1 or TRBD2 (5 bases each). V was pared by 1 base and J by 8 bases, with 15 bases between. The CDR3 loop spans 15 amino acids. The germline gives CDR1 LGHDT, CDR2 YNNKEL (reference sequence). This CDR3 reads CASSQGNPRGDEQFF. The CDR3 bases are TGTGCCAGCAGCCAAGGAAACCCGAGGGGCGATGAGCAGTTCTTC.

This clonotype was seen at least ten times. This chain joins TRBV2 and TRBJ1-5; D is unresolved. The germline CDR1 and CDR2 sequences are SNHLY and FYNNEI. The CDR3 is 15 amino acids. Trimming pared 2 bases from V and 1 base from J, leaving 9 bases between. The CDR3: CASSEFGRSNQPQHF. The CDR3 DNA reads as TGTGCCAGCAGTGAATTCGGACGGAGCAATCAGCCCCAGCATTTT.

The J gene is TRBJ2-1, the V gene TRBV27; the D is unclear. V dropped 1 base and J dropped 1 base, with 14 bases sitting between them. Per germline, CDR1 MNHEY and CDR2 SMNVEV (reference sequence). This CDR3 region has 17 residues. The CDR3 nucleotides are TGTGCCAGCAGTTTATTCAGTAGTGTACCTTCCTACAATGAGCAGTTCTTC. Protein: CASSLFSSVPSYNEQFF.

This clonotype was seen repeatedly, ten times or more. The chain couples TRBV7-9 to TRBJ2-3; 7 bases fit TRBD2. The CDR3 is 15 amino acids. Per the germline V gene, CDR1 is SEHNR and CDR2 is FQNEAQ (reference sequence). V trimming: 0 bases; J trimming: 3 bases; junction bases outside the gene matches: 3. CDR3 nucleotides: TGTGCCAGCAGCTTAGCAGCGGGAATGACAGATACGCAGTATTTT. It specifies CASSLAAGMTDTQYF.

This clonotype has a single count. The chain links TRBV20-1 to TRBJ2-7, with 11 bases that match TRBD2. The V segment lost 5 bases and the J segment 5 bases; nucleotides outside the gene matches: 8. The CDR3 has 14 amino acids. Germline loops: CDR1 DFQATT, CDR2 SNEGSKA (reference sequence). The CDR3 bases are TGCAGTGCTGCGAAGCGGACTAGCGGGCACGAGCAGTACTTC. This translates into CSAAKRTSGHEQYF.

This clonotype appeared many times. The chain couples TRBV19 to TRBJ1-2, with D unresolved. V was cut by 3 bases and J by 1 base, with 12 bases left in between. This CDR3 is built from 15 residues. The germline CDR1 and CDR2 sequences are LNHDA and SQIVND (reference sequence). CDR3 in DNA: TGTGCCAGTAGTATGGAGGCAGGTTTTAACTATGGCTACACCTTC. Translating it yields CASSMEAGFNYGYTF.

In this sample, this clonotype turned up many times. The gene calls are TRBV5-5 and TRBJ2-1; no definite D call. Trimming took off 5 bases at V and 10 bases at J, with 10 bases between the two ends. Germline-derived CDR1 and CDR2 are SGHKS and YYEKEE (reference sequence). The CDR3 length is 11 residues. This CDR3 is CASRLWSEQFF. CDR3 DNA: TGTGCCAGCAGGCTGTGGAGCGAGCAGTTCTTC.

This clonotype was seen a few times. CDR3 protein: CATSDATRLGGSYNEQFF. The CDR3 DNA is TGTGCCACCAGTGATGCGACGAGACTGGGGGGCTCCTACAATGAGCAGTTCTTC. V is TRBV24-1 and J is TRBJ2-1; possibly TRBD2 for D (6 bases). Trimming left V 3 bases short and J 0 bases short, with 17 bases between. Germline V gene lookup returns CDR1 KGHDR and CDR2 SFDVKD. The CDR3 contains 18 residues.

This clonotype was recorded many times. The chain is built from TRBV7-9 and TRBJ1-2, with D possibly being TRBD1 (6 bases). There are 16 residues in the CDR3. V shed 0 bases and J shed 6 bases, with 17 bases lying between them. Germline CDR1 is SEHNR and CDR2 is FQNEAQ (reference sequence). CDR3 DNA: TGTGCCAGCAGCTTAGCACCCCGGGAACAGGGAGATGGCTACACCTTC. Encoded protein: CASSLAPREQGDGYTF.

This chain links TRBV28 with TRBJ1-2; possibly TRBD1 for D (6 bases). The V gene's germline CDR1 is MDHEN and CDR2 SYDVKM. There are 15 residues in the CDR3. Deletions cut 3 bases from V and 4 bases from J, with 15 bases between. The CDR3 loop is CASSFDWTDRYGYTF. The CDR3 DNA reads TGTGCCAGCAGTTTTGACTGGACAGACCGCTATGGCTACACCTTC.

The table lists this clonotype with a few counts. One end of the junction does not line up with germline, which may come from a read error. The J gene is TRBJ1-6, the V gene TRBV7-7, with D maybe TRBD1 (5 bases). The CDR3 has 13 residues. CDR1 and CDR2 (germline): SSHAT, FNYEAQ (reference sequence). CDR3 nucleotides: TGTGCTAGCAGCTGGGGGGGGAATTCACCCCTCCACTTT. Its protein product is CASSWGGNSPLHF.

The rearrangement uses TRBV15 and TRBJ2-5; 7 nucleotides agree with TRBD1. The CDR3 has 13 amino acids. Unmatched junction bases numbered 9, after V lost 2 bases and J lost 12 bases. The germline CDR1 and CDR2 sequences are LNHNV and YYDKDF (reference sequence). The CDR3: CATSRFPQGNKYF. The CDR3 nucleotides are TGTGCCACCAGCAGATTCCCACAGGGGAATAAGTACTTC.

This clonotype occurred many times. The V gene is TRBV6-5, the J gene TRBJ1-1; the D gene is possibly TRBD1 (5 bases). Trimming cost V 2 bases and J 0 bases, with 10 bases left between them. This CDR3 region has 15 residues. The V gene's germline CDR1 is MNHEY and CDR2 SVGAGI. CDR3: CASSYGDRLNTEAFF. CDR3 nucleotides: TGTGCCAGCAGTTACGGAGACAGATTGAACACTGAAGCTTTCTTT.

This clonotype was seen at least ten times. The gene calls are TRBV30 and TRBJ1-1; no clear D. CDR3 size: 13 residues. Germline CDR1 reads GTSNPN; CDR2 reads SVGIG (reference sequence). The ends were cut back, 1 base at V and 3 bases at J, with 9 bases in the middle. CDR3 coding DNA: TGTGCCTGGAGTGGAGCGGGTTACACTGAAGCTTTCTTT. This encodes CAWSGAGYTEAFF.

Notes on this clonotype: Since a much larger clone is just one base distant, this may be a read error. The DNA for the CDR3 is TGTGCCAGCTCACCGACAGGGATTACTAGTATCTACGAGCAGTACTTC. Protein sequence: CASSPTGITSIYEQYF. The chain combines TRBV18 with TRBJ2-7; 7 bases map to TRBD1. V shed 3 bases and J 3 bases; nucleotides not matched to a gene: 11. CDR1 and CDR2 (germline): KGHSH, LQKENI. The CDR3 length is 16 residues.

This clonotype has ten or more counts. J is TRBJ1-2 and V is TRBV27; the match to TRBD1 covers 10 bases. There are 14 residues in the CDR3. Losses at the gene ends were 7 bases for V and 2 bases for J; bases not matched to a gene: 4. Germline V CDR1 and CDR2: MNHEY, SMNVEV (reference sequence). Here the CDR3 DNA reads TGTGCCAGCACCCCGGGACAGGGGAACTATGGCTACACCTTC. Protein sequence: CASTPGQGNYGYTF.

Ten or more counts support this clonotype. The chain recombines TRBV7-3 with TRBJ1-1, with no clear D. CDR1 and CDR2 (germline): SGHTA, FQGTGA. CDR3 size: 13 residues. V dropped 0 bases and J dropped 0 bases, with 2 bases sitting between them. The CDR3 nucleotides read TGTGCCAGCAGCTTAACCGTGAACACTGAAGCTTTCTTT. This encodes CASSLTVNTEAFF.

The sample holds many counts of this clonotype. The rearrangement uses TRBV7-9 and TRBJ2-7; D assignment may be TRBD1 or TRBD2 (6 bases each). Trimming took 5 bases from V and 1 from J, leaving 18 bases between them. In germline, CDR1 is SEHNR, CDR2 FQNEAQ (reference sequence). The CDR3 runs to 16 residues. In DNA, the CDR3 is TGTGCCAGCAGCCACGAGTGGGGGGCCGGTTCCTACGAGCAGTACTTC. Its translation: CASSHEWGAGSYEQYF. Drawing the rest from reference TRBV7-9 and TRBJ2-7, the complete variable domain is DTGVSQNPRHKITKRGQNVTFRCDPISEHNRLYWYRQTLGQGPEFLTYFQNEAQLEKSRLLSDRFSAERPKGSFSTLEIQRTEQGDSAMYLCASSHEWGAGSYEQYFGPGTRLTVT.

In its sample, this clonotype was seen many times. The V and J genes are TRBV27 and TRBJ1-1; a possible D gene is TRBD1 (5 bases). CDR1 and CDR2 from the germline V gene are MNHEY and SMNVEV (reference sequence). V was clipped by 5 bases and J by 0 bases, with 13 bases between them. The CDR3 runs to 15 residues. DNA for the CDR3: TGTGCCAGCAGTCTACGCGGGACGGTGAACACTGAAGCTTTCTTT. Its translation: CASSLRGTVNTEAFF.

CDR3 in amino acids: CASSLVVRREILPQETQYF. For the CDR3, the DNA is TGTGCCAGCAGCTTAGTTGTTAGACGAGAAATCCTCCCACAAGAGACCCAGTACTTC. The V gene is TRBV11-2, the J gene TRBJ2-5; D gene uncertain. Looked up from germline, CDR1 is SGHAT and CDR2 is FQNNGV. The CDR3 extends over 19 amino acids. V lost 1 base and J 2 bases, leaving 23 bases between the germline ends.

With regard to this clonotype: It may be a read error: a sequence one base away is much more abundant. The V call is TRBV7-9, the J call TRBJ2-3, with D possibly being TRBD2 (6 bases). The J call is in doubt because the DNA end fits TRBJ2-7 better. CDR3 length: 16 amino acids. The germline V gene has CDR1 SEHNR and CDR2 FQNEAQ (reference sequence). CDR3 sequence reads: CASTGEDTGHAYEQYF. The CDR3 DNA reads TGTGCCAGCACGGGGGAGGACACCGGGCATGCGTACGAGCAGTACTTC.